This paragraph covers one T cell receptor (beta chain) sequence. This clonotype was observed a few times. This receptor's antigen is unknown. No base quality values were provided; no much bigger clone lies one nucleotide off. From the cysteine through the phenylalanine, the CDR3 covers 17 amino acids. Solely the CDR3 DNA is kept, with 51 bases framed from the first base. V is pruned by 6 bases and J by 5 bases, leaving 17 bases of the junction without a gene match. From a lookup of the germline V gene (reference sequence), CDR1 and CDR2 are PRHDT and FYEKMQ. The source of the sample is a study of T-cell reconstitution after alpha-beta-depleted transplantation in children (dated by TCRdb to about 2016). About the investigation overall: Using TCR repertoire profiling, the study followed T-cell immune reconstitution in a quantitative way in children after TCRalphabeta/CD19-depleted allogeneic hematopoietic cell transplantation.

The sample's treatment or condition label, decoded: allogeneic hematopoietic cell transplantation with graft depleted of TCRalphabeta T cells and CD19 B cells. The children who served as transplant recipients had been given grafts of TCRalphabeta/CD19-depleted allogeneic hematopoietic cells. The paper as a whole reports these results and caveats: About two months after transplant, the apparently early recovery of alphabetaT-cell counts reportedly depended on just several hundred clones that had expanded rapidly and came from non-depleted graft cells. Hyperexpanded clone frequencies declined over subsequent months; after one year, T-cell counts and TCRbeta diversity were mostly attributed to newly produced T cells. In some patients, the high TCRbeta diversity seen at day 60 was put down to recipient T cells and intrathymic progenitors that had survived conditioning.

The library was made by PCR. The sequencer listed for this sample is Illumina HiSeq 2500. Molecular barcoding was employed in the preparation of TCR libraries, with unique molecular identifiers being used to normalize TCRbeta repertoire quantification. TCRdb's own reprocessing of the public reads used fastp at Q25 and MiXCR and kept productive beta chains. Each CDR3 protein appears once, grouped with its most common genes and DNA. This sample comprises 700,000 to 850,000 distinct CDR3 sequences, under 20% of them detected only once. Approximately 5% of the sample rests with the top ten. Recombination connected TRBV13 to TRBJ2-7, and 9 junctional nucleotides match TRBD1. Sequences were derived from PBMCs, mostly from graft donor cells, sampled 360 days after TCRalphabeta/CD19-depleted stem cell transplant. The sequence was obtained from a male patient younger than 18 who had a stem cell transplant for acute lymphoblastic leukemia, so the T cells may come from the graft donor. The CDR3 is CASSPTQAGTGYHEQYF. The sequenced DNA is TGTGCCAGCAGTCCAACGCAAGCCGGGACAGGGTACCACGAGCAGTACTTC.